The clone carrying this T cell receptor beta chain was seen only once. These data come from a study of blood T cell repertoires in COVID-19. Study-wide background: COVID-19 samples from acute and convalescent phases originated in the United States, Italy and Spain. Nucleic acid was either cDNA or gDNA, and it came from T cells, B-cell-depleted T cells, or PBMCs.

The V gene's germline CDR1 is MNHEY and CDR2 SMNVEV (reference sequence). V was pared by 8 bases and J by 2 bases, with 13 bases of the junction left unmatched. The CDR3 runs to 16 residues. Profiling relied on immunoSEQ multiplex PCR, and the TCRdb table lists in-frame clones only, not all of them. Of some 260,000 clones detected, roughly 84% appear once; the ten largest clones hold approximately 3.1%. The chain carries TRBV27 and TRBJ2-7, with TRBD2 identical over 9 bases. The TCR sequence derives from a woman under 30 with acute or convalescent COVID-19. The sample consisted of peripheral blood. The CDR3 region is CASRAAGGQSPYEQYF. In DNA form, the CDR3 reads TGTGCCAGCCGAGCGGCGGGAGGGCAAAGTCCCTACGAGCAGTACTTC.